This T cell receptor beta chain stems from a study of cytomegalovirus exposure and HLA in healthy donors. Overall study results and limits: Researchers counted around 180 TCR beta chains as cytomegalovirus-associated. V segments that were indistinguishable, TRBV6-2 and TRBV6-3 among them, were omitted from analysis. A highly shared variant cluster was judged a likely technical artifact. Rare sequences made up most TCRs, while some public TCRs were found in many donors.

PCR involved 60 Vbeta and 13 Jbeta primers. Libraries were prepared by immunoSEQ multiplex PCR; TCRdb keeps only in-frame clonotypes and omits some of them. The sample shows about 160,000 clones, 82% of them seen only once. The length of the CDR3 is 11 residues. Between the trimmed V and J ends, which lost 5 bases and 7 bases, there was a span of 10 bases. Per the germline V gene, CDR1 is DFQATT and CDR2 is SNEGSKA (reference sequence). Concerning this clone itself: Its antigen is still unknown.

The V gene is TRBV20-1, the J gene TRBJ2-3; D perhaps matches TRBD1 (6 bases). The receptor's source is a girl aged 2 to 10 in good health and CMV-seropositive. The sequencing sample was made of PBMCs. The CDR3 here is CSALTGYTQYF. Here the CDR3 DNA reads TGCAGTGCTCTCACAGGGTATACGCAGTATTTT.